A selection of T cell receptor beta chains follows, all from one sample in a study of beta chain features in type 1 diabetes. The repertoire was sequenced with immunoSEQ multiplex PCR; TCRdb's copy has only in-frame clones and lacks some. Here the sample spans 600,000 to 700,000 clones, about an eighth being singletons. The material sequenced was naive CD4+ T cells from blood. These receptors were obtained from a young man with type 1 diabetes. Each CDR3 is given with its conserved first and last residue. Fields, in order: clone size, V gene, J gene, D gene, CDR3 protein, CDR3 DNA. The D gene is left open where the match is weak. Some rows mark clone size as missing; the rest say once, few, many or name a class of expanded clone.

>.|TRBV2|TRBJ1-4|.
CAITPRGTEKLFF
TGTGCCATCACCCCCCGGGGAACTGAAAAACTGTTTTTT
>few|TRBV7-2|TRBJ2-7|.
CASSLRTRRDEQYF
TGTGCCAGCAGCTTAAGGACCCGGAGGGACGAGCAGTACTTC
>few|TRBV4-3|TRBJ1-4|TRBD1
CASSQEKFGTGVEKLFF
TGCGCCAGCAGCCAAGAAAAATTTGGGACAGGGGTAGAAAAACTGTTTTTT
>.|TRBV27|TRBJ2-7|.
CASRRVRENYEQYF
TGTGCCAGCAGGAGGGTTAGGGAGAACTACGAGCAGTACTTC
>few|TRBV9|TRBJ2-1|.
CASSVGDTGSEQFF
TGTGCCAGCAGCGTAGGGGACACCGGTTCGGAGCAGTTCTTC
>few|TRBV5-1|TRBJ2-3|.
CASSLAQGSPDTQYF
TGCGCCAGCAGCTTGGCCCAGGGATCCCCAGATACGCAGTATTTT
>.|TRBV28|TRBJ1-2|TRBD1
CASTHDRGLPFNGYTF
TGTGCCAGCACCCACGACAGGGGCCTACCCTTCAATGGCTACACCTTC
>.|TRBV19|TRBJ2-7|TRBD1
CASTPTGGGAYEQYF
TGTGCCAGTACCCCAACAGGGGGAGGAGCCTACGAGCAGTACTTC
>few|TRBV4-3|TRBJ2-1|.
CASSRGEGGQTYNEQFF
TGCGCCAGCAGTCGTGGCGAGGGGGGGCAAACGTACAATGAGCAGTTCTTC
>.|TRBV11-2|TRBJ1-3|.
CAVGGRAEFSGNTIYF
TGTGCCGTGGGGGGCAGGGCGGAATTCTCTGGAAACACCATATATTTT
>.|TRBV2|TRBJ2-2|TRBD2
CASSTGASGGPPPWDTGELFF
TGTGCCAGCAGTACCGGGGCTAGCGGGGGGCCTCCGCCGTGGGACACCGGGGAGCTGTTTTTT
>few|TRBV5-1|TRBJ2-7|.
CASSPGHLYEQYF
TGCGCCAGCAGCCCGGGGCATCTCTACGAGCAGTACTTC
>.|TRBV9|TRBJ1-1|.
CASSAGLGGEGTEAFF
TGTGCCAGCAGCGCTGGTCTCGGGGGAGAAGGTACTGAAGCTTTCTTT
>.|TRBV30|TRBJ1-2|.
CAWSVFGFGYTF
TGTGCCTGGAGTGTTTTTGGGTTTGGCTACACCTTC
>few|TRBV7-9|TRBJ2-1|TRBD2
CASSPLERGWGEQFF
TGTGCCAGCAGCCCCCTGGAGCGGGGGTGGGGTGAGCAGTTCTTC
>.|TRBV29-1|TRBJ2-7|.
CSVERQGTYEQYF
TGCAGCGTTGAGCGGCAGGGGACCTACGAGCAGTACTTC
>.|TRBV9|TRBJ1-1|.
CASSVAPRFSNTEAFF
TGTGCCAGCAGCGTAGCGCCGAGATTTTCGAACACTGAAGCTTTCTTT
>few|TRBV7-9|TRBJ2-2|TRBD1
CASSMGQGFTGELFF
TGTGCCAGCAGCATGGGACAGGGTTTCACCGGGGAGCTGTTTTTT
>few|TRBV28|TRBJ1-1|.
CASGSGAGTEAFF
TGTGCCAGCGGTTCGGGGGCAGGCACTGAAGCTTTCTTT
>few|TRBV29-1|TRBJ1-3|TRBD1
CSVGTGQSSGNTIYF
TGCAGCGTCGGGACAGGGCAGAGCTCTGGAAACACCATATATTTT
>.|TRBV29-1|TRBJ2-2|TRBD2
CSVEDTPGGETGELFF
TGCAGCGTTGAAGATACCCCGGGGGGGGAAACCGGGGAGCTGTTTTTT
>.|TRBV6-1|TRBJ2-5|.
CATSGNAPLETQYF
TGTGCCACCTCCGGGAACGCACCCTTGGAGACCCAGTACTTC
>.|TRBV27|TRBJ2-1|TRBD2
CASRPLGGGRYNEQFF
TGTGCCAGCAGGCCCCTGGGCGGGGGGCGATACAATGAGCAGTTCTTC
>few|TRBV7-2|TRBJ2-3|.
CASSITRGTDTQYF
TGTGCCAGCAGCATAACGAGGGGTACAGATACGCAGTATTTT
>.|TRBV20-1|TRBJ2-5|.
CSASGLETQYF
TGCAGTGCTTCAGGGTTGGAGACCCAGTACTTC
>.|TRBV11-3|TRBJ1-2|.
CASSGRRNYGYTF
TGTGCCAGCAGCGGGAGACGGAACTATGGCTACACCTTC
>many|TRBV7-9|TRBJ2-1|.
CASSPYNEQFF
TGTGCCAGCAGCCCATACAATGAGCAGTTCTTC
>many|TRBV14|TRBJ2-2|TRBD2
CASSPSEAGHTGELFF
TGTGCCAGCAGCCCATCGGAAGCGGGGCACACCGGGGAGCTGTTTTTT
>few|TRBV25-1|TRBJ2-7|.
CASSEYTGTDTYEQYF
TGTGCCAGCAGTGAATACACCGGGACGGATACCTACGAGCAGTACTTC
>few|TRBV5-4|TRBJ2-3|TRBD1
CASSFNRGPTDTQYF
TGTGCCAGCAGCTTTAACAGGGGCCCCACAGATACGCAGTATTTT
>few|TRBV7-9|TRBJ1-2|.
CASSPRRSTSNYGYTF
TGTGCCAGCAGCCCACGCCGCAGCACCTCTAACTATGGCTACACCTTC
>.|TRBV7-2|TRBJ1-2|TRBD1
CASSSSGTGYYGYTF
TGTGCCAGCAGCAGTTCCGGGACAGGGTACTATGGCTACACCTTC
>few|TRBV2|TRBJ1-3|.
CASTGTGNTIYF
TGTGCCAGCACCGGAACCGGAAACACCATATATTTT
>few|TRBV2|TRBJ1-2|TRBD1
CASTGRPGGHGYTF
TGTGCCAGCACCGGTCGGCCAGGGGGCCACGGCTACACCTTC
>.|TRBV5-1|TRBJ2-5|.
CASSWQGAQNQETQYF
TGCGCCAGCAGCTGGCAAGGGGCCCAGAACCAAGAGACCCAGTACTTC
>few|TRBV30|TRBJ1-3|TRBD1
CAWSLPFRGQGDGNTIYF
TGTGCCTGGAGCTTACCGTTCCGGGGACAGGGGGATGGAAACACCATATATTTT
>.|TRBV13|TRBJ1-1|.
CASSLGDTEAFF
TGTGCCAGCAGTCTGGGGGACACTGAAGCTTTCTTT
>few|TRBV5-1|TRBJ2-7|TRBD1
CASSLRGTYEQYF
TGCGCCAGCAGCCTCAGGGGGACCTACGAGCAGTACTTC
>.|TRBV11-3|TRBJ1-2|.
CASSLEARSTHGYTF
TGTGCCAGCAGCTTAGAAGCCAGGTCCACTCATGGCTACACCTTC
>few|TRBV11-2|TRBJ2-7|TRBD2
CASSLRTSGASYEQYF
TGTGCCAGCAGCCTCCGGACTAGCGGGGCATCCTACGAGCAGTACTTC
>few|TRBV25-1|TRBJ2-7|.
CASSDVFEGPYEQYF
TGTGCCAGCAGTGACGTGTTCGAAGGCCCCTACGAGCAGTACTTC
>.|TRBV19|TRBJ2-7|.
CASSESFGVYEQYF
TGTGCCAGTAGTGAGAGTTTTGGGGTCTACGAGCAGTACTTC
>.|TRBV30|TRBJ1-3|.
CACPDRASGNTIYF
TGTGCCTGCCCCGACAGAGCCTCTGGAAACACCATATATTTT
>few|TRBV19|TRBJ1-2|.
CASGRGTGYTF
TGTGCCAGTGGCCGGGGGACTGGCTACACCTTC
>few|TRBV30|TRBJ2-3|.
CAYVTGTDTQYF
TGTGCCTATGTAACCGGCACAGATACGCAGTATTTT
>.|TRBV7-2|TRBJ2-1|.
CASSLGSSGDYTYNEQFF
TGTGCCAGCAGCTTAGGGTCTTCAGGGGATTATACCTACAATGAGCAGTTCTTC
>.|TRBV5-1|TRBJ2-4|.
CASSFTSQIAKNIQYF
TGCGCCAGCAGCTTTACTTCACAGATAGCCAAAAACATTCAGTACTTC
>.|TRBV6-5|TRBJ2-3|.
CASRPVSGTDTQYF
TGTGCCAGCAGGCCCGTCTCTGGCACAGATACGCAGTATTTT
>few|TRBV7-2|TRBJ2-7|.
CASSSDLYEQYF
TGTGCCAGCAGCTCCGACCTTTACGAGCAGTACTTC
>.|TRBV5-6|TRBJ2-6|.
CASTSRGRGANVLTF
TGTGCCAGCACCTCCCGGGGGCGAGGGGCCAACGTCCTGACTTTC
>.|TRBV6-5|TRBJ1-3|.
CASRRSTGYGNTIYF
TGTGCCAGCAGGAGATCTACAGGGTATGGAAACACCATATATTTT
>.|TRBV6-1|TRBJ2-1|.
CASAAEGNEQFF
TGTGCCAGCGCGGCTGAAGGCAATGAGCAGTTCTTC
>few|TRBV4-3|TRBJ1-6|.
CASSQVGRGINSPLHF
TGCGCCAGCAGCCAAGTAGGCCGGGGAATAAATTCACCCCTCCACTTT
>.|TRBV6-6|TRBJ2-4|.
CASSSNSGLAKNIQYF
TGTGCCAGCAGTTCGAACAGTGGACTAGCCAAAAACATTCAGTACTTC
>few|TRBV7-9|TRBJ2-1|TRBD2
CASSLSPSGVDEQFF
TGTGCCAGCAGCTTAAGCCCTAGCGGGGTGGATGAGCAGTTCTTC